This T cell receptor beta chain comes out of a study of T cells after yellow fever vaccination. Overall study: With SMART-Seq v4 Ultra Low Input, the fractions containing low cell numbers were prepared.

Findings and limits, study-wide: Post-booster reappearance was seen for most primary-vaccination clones (96% CD4, 85% to 90% CD8).

This CDR3 spans 11 amino acids. Germline CDR1 reads SGHRS; CDR2 reads YFSETQ. The V gene lost 7 bases and the J gene lost 2 bases, with 6 bases spanning the gap. Details on this clonotype: The antigen remains undetermined.

Researchers made TCR cDNA using 5'RACE template switching, and this step added a universal primer site and UMIs. TCRdb re-derived calls from the 5' RACE reads in MiXCR, one entry per CDR3 protein. The sample records about 580,000 distinct CDR3 sequences, about a sixth being singletons. The specimen comprised PBMCs, sampled 4 to 5 days after the first yellow fever vaccination. The chain couples TRBV5-1 to TRBJ2-5; D gene unclear. The origin of this receptor is a man aged 18-30 years who received the YFV17D yellow fever vaccine. The CDR3 spells CASRKQETQYF. DNA of the CDR3: TGCGCCAGCCGTAAGCAAGAGACCCAGTACTTC.